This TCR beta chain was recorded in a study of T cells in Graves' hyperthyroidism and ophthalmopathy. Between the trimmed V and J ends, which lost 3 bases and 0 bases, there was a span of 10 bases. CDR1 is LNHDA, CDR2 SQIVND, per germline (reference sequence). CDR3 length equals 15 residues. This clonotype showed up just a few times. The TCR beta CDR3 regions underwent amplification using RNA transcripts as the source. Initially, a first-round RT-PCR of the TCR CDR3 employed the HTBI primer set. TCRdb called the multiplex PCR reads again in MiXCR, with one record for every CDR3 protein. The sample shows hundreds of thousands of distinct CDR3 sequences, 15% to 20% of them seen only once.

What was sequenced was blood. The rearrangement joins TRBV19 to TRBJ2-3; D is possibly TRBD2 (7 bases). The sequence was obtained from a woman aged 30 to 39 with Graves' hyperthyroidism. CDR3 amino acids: CASSMRGGSTDTQYF. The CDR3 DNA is TGTGCCAGTAGTATGAGGGGGGGTAGCACAGATACGCAGTATTTT. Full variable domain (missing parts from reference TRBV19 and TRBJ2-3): DGGITQSPKYLFRKEGQNVTLSCEQNLNHDAMYWYRQDPGQGLRLIYYSQIVNDFQKGDIAEGYSVSREKKESFPLTVTSAQKNPTAFYLCASSMRGGSTDTQYFGPGTRLTVL.